The rows below give T cell receptor beta chains drawn from one sample of a study of TIL therapy for anti-PD-1-resistant metastatic lung cancer. Measured with immunoSEQ multiplex PCR; TCRdb has only the in-frame clones, and not every one. The top ten hold about 5% of the sample, which has 45,000 to 60,000 clones, 79% seen once. The material sequenced was blood, taken at baseline. The source of these receptors is a woman between 25 and 85 years old with non-small cell lung cancer. Each CDR3 is given with its conserved first and last residue. The D gene is left open where the match is weak. Clone size is stated in some rows and not others, as once, few, many or a class when expanded.

v_call	d_call	clone_size	j_call	cdr3_nt	cdr3_aa
TRBV19	NA	NA	TRBJ1-5	TGTGCCAGTAGTATTGGGGTCAGCAATCAGCCCCAGCATTTT	CASSIGVSNQPQHF
TRBV2	TRBD1	few	TRBJ1-2	TGTGCCAGCAGAGATGGGACAGGGTATGGCTACACCTTC	CASRDGTGYGYTF
TRBV11-2	NA	NA	TRBJ2-3	TGTGCCAGCAGGACTTCGGGCACAGATACGCAGTATTTT	CASRTSGTDTQYF
TRBV9	TRBD1	NA	TRBJ2-3	TGTGCCAGCAGCGCTGGACAGGGGCCAGATACGCAGTATTTT	CASSAGQGPDTQYF
TRBV7-9	NA	few	TRBJ2-1	TGTGCCAGCACCTCTATGAATAGGGGCTCCTACAATGAGCAGTTCTTC	CASTSMNRGSYNEQFF
TRBV6-1	NA	NA	TRBJ1-1	TGTGCCAGCAGTGGTACACCACGTACTGAAGCTTTCTTT	CASSGTPRTEAFF
TRBV2	NA	NA	TRBJ1-2	TGTGCCAGCAGGGAGACCCTATTCTATGGCTACACCTTC	CASRETLFYGYTF
TRBV19	NA	NA	TRBJ1-5	TGTGCCAGTATCCGGGTAGGGGGGGGCGATCAGCCCCAGCATTTT	CASIRVGGGDQPQHF
TRBV2	NA	NA	TRBJ2-3	TGTGCCAGCGGGGTTCTGGCGGGACCGCCCTTCACAGATACGCAGTATTTT	CASGVLAGPPFTDTQYF
TRBV15	TRBD1	NA	TRBJ2-7	TGTGCCACCAGCCACGGGACAGGGGGTTGGAACGAGCAGTACTTC	CATSHGTGGWNEQYF
TRBV10-3	NA	once	TRBJ1-1	TGTGCCATCAGTGAGGGTCCCCTGAACACTGAAGCTTTCTTT	CAISEGPLNTEAFF
TRBV19	NA	NA	TRBJ1-4	TGTGCCAGCCGAGCCCAGGGCGAAGAAAAACTGTTTTTT	CASRAQGEEKLFF
TRBV19	NA	NA	TRBJ2-1	TGTGCGGCTGCGGGGTCCCCCTACAATGAGCAGTTCTTC	CAAAGSPYNEQFF
TRBV7-2	NA	NA	TRBJ1-1	TGTGCCAGCAGCTTCAACCCACGAGGTGAAGCTTTCTTT	CASSFNPRGEAFF
TRBV6-1	TRBD1	NA	TRBJ1-5	TGTGCCAGCAATCGCGGGACAGGCCCTTCCCAGCCCCAGCATTTT	CASNRGTGPSQPQHF
TRBV19	NA	NA	TRBJ1-5	TGTGCCAGTAGTATACAGACCAATCAGCCCCAGCATTTT	CASSIQTNQPQHF
TRBV2	TRBD1	NA	TRBJ1-1	TGTGCCAGCAGGGGCAGGACAGGAACTGAAGCTTTCTTT	CASRGRTGTEAFF
TRBV6-1	TRBD1	once	TRBJ2-1	TGTGCCAGCAGTGTCCGGGACAGCTCCTACAATGAGCAGTTCTTC	CASSVRDSSYNEQFF
TRBV2	TRBD1	NA	TRBJ2-7	TGTGCCAGCAAGACAGGGGCTTACGAGCAGTACTTC	CASKTGAYEQYF
TRBV28	NA	NA	TRBJ1-3	TGTGCCAGCAGTCAGACACCTGGAAACACCATATATTTT	CASSQTPGNTIYF
TRBV14	TRBD2	NA	TRBJ2-7	TGTGCCAGCAGCCAAGTTCGGGCGGGGGGCTCCTACGAGCAGTACTTC	CASSQVRAGGSYEQYF
TRBV5-1	TRBD1	NA	TRBJ1-2	TGCGCCAGCAGCTTGGCTCCGACAGGGGGGAACTATGGCTACACCTTC	CASSLAPTGGNYGYTF
TRBV5-1	TRBD1	NA	TRBJ1-1	TGCGCCAGCAGCATACAGGGGCCCAACACTGAAGCTTTCTTT	CASSIQGPNTEAFF
TRBV6-1	NA	NA	TRBJ1-3	TGTGCCAGCAGTGAAAGGTTAGGACTCTCTGGAAACACCATATATTTT	CASSERLGLSGNTIYF
TRBV4-1	TRBD2	NA	TRBJ2-3	TGCGCCAGCAGCCAAGCCCGACTAGCGGGCACAGATACGCAGTATTTT	CASSQARLAGTDTQYF
TRBV9	NA	NA	TRBJ2-5	TGTGCCAGCAGCATTACAGGGGGGGCCTTGGTGGAGACCCAGTACTTC	CASSITGGALVETQYF
TRBV29-1	NA	NA	TRBJ1-1	TGCAGCGTCGAGGGAACCGTGACAGAGTACACTGAAGCTTTCTTT	CSVEGTVTEYTEAFF
TRBV19	TRBD2	few	TRBJ2-7	TGTGCCAGTACCCAGAGAGCGGGAGACGCTTACGAGCAGTACTTC	CASTQRAGDAYEQYF
TRBV7-6	TRBD2	NA	TRBJ2-7	TGTGCCAGCAGCTTTTCAGCGGGAGGCCCTTACGAGCAGTACTTC	CASSFSAGGPYEQYF
TRBV11-2	NA	NA	TRBJ2-5	TGTGCCAGCAGCGTTACCACCGGGACCCAAGAGACCCAGTACTTC	CASSVTTGTQETQYF
TRBV5-1	NA	NA	TRBJ1-3	TGCGCCAGCACAAATGAGGGAAACAGTGGAAACACCATATATTTT	CASTNEGNSGNTIYF
TRBV4-1	NA	NA	TRBJ2-3	TGCGCCAGCAGCCAAGTCGCTGCTCTGGGGCCCTACACAGATACGCAGTATTTT	CASSQVAALGPYTDTQYF
TRBV11-1	NA	once	TRBJ1-2	TGTGCCACCCCGGTTTATGGCTACACCTTC	CATPVYGYTF
TRBV9	NA	once	TRBJ2-7	TGTGCCAGCAGCGTCACAGGGTCGGGGTTAGACGAGCAGTACTTC	CASSVTGSGLDEQYF
TRBV5-1	TRBD2	NA	TRBJ2-7	TGCGCCAGCAGCTTGGGTGCTAGCGGGGGGGCATACGAGCAGTACTTC	CASSLGASGGAYEQYF
TRBV9	TRBD1	NA	TRBJ2-1	TGTGCCAGCAGCGTACGGCAGGGGGACCACAATGAGCAGTTCTTC	CASSVRQGDHNEQFF
TRBV27	NA	once	TRBJ1-5	TGTGCCAGCAGTTTCGGGAAGGGCGCTGGCAATCAGCCCCAGCATTTT	CASSFGKGAGNQPQHF
TRBV5-6	NA	NA	TRBJ1-2	TGTGCCAGCAGCTTGGTAGACAGAGAGTTCTATGGCTACACCTTC	CASSLVDREFYGYTF
TRBV4-1	NA	NA	TRBJ1-4	TGCGCCAGCAGCCTCTCCCGCAGTCCCAACGGGAGAGATGAAAAACTGTTTTTT	CASSLSRSPNGRDEKLFF
TRBV29-1	TRBD1	NA	TRBJ1-2	TGCAGCGTTGAACTTCCATTCAGGGGACAGGTTTATGGCTACACCTTC	CSVELPFRGQVYGYTF
TRBV9	NA	NA	TRBJ2-1	TGTGCCAGCGGGGCCAGCTTCACCTACAATGAGCAGTTCTTC	CASGASFTYNEQFF
TRBV9	NA	NA	TRBJ1-2	TGTGCCAGCAGCCCCACCTATGGCTACACCTTC	CASSPTYGYTF
TRBV19	NA	NA	TRBJ2-2	TGTGCCAGCCGGGACACATCCACCGGGGAGCTGTTTTTT	CASRDTSTGELFF
TRBV10-1	NA	NA	TRBJ1-1	TGCGCCAGCAGTGAGGGGACGGGGAACACTGAAGCTTTCTTT	CASSEGTGNTEAFF
TRBV7-3	TRBD2	once	TRBJ2-1	TGTGCCAGCAGCCCAACTTTGCCGGGACTACGGGGGATCGGGCAGTTCTTC	CASSPTLPGLRGIGQFF
TRBV20-1	NA	NA	TRBJ2-7	TGCAGTGCTAGAGAGGTATACGAGCAGTACTTC	CSAREVYEQYF
TRBV4-2	NA	NA	TRBJ1-2	TGTGCCAGCAGCCAAGGCCAGGGCGGAAACTATGGCTACACCTTC	CASSQGQGGNYGYTF
TRBV27	NA	NA	TRBJ2-5	TGTGCCAGCAGTTGGGTTATGCGGGAGACCCAGTACTTC	CASSWVMRETQYF
TRBV27	NA	few	TRBJ2-2	TGTGCCAGCAGTTTACAGGGGAACACCGGGGAGCTGTTTTTT	CASSLQGNTGELFF
TRBV5-1	TRBD2	NA	TRBJ2-1	TGCGCCAGCAGCCGGGGTAGACTAGCGGGGGGCGAAGACAATGAGCAGTTCTTC	CASSRGRLAGGEDNEQFF
TRBV16	NA	few	TRBJ1-4	TGTGCCAGCAGCCAAAGACCGAATGAAAAACTGTTTTTT	CASSQRPNEKLFF
TRBV6-5	NA	once	TRBJ1-6	TGTGCCAGCACAATCACGGTGGGGAATTCACCCCTCCACTTT	CASTITVGNSPLHF